This T cell receptor (beta chain) stems from a study of blood T cell repertoires in COVID-19. This clone was recorded only once. The repertoire was sequenced with immunoSEQ multiplex PCR; TCRdb's copy has only in-frame clones and lacks some. The profile shows approximately 90,000 clones, roughly 89% of them singletons. Germline values: CDR1 SGHRS, CDR2 YFSETQ. CDR3 length: 15 amino acids. The V end lost 0 bases, the J end lost 2 bases, and 9 bases lay between the germline ends. The sequenced material came from peripheral blood. The rearrangement links TRBV5-1 to TRBJ2-1; possible D gene TRBD1, 5 bases. This TCR was sampled from a woman in her seventies with acute or convalescent COVID-19. CDR3 in amino acids: CASSLVQGPYNEQFF. The CDR3 DNA follows: TGCGCCAGCAGCTTGGTGCAGGGCCCCTACAATGAGCAGTTCTTC.